Listed here are 21 T cell receptor beta chains from one sample, sequenced in a study of blood T cell repertoires in COVID-19. Sequencing was performed with immunoSEQ multiplex PCR; in TCRdb, only in-frame clones are kept and a portion is missing. The sample has 250,000 to 350,000 clones; roughly 90% are singletons. What was sequenced was peripheral blood. These receptors were collected from a woman in her 30s with COVID-19, enrolled during active disease.

Here the CDR3 DNA reads TGTGCCAGCAGCCCCCACAGGCTATGGTACCAAGAGACCCAGTACTTC. Its protein product is CASSPHRLWYQETQYF. V gene TRBV11-3 combines with J gene TRBJ2-5; the D gene is possibly TRBD1 (5 bases). V lost 5 bases to trimming and J lost 0 bases, with 16 bases between them. The CDR3 has 16 amino acids. Per the germline V gene, CDR1 is SGHNT and CDR2 is YENEEA.

A single count supports this clone. The rearrangement joins TRBV20-1 to TRBJ2-1; D is unclear. The CDR3 covers 13 residues. Trimming removed 3 bases at V and 2 bases at J, with 8 bases between. In germline, CDR1 is DFQATT, CDR2 SNEGSKA (reference sequence). The CDR3 DNA follows: TGCAGTGCTAGTCTCTCTACCTACAATGAGCAGTTCTTC. Translating it yields CSASLSTYNEQFF.

In nucleotides, the CDR3 is TGTGCCAGCAGCTTGTACCCGGGGGACTATGGCTACACCTTC. As protein: CASSLYPGDYGYTF. This chain links TRBV7-9 with TRBJ1-2; perhaps TRBD1 as D (5 bases). The CDR3 is 14 residues long. CDR1 is SEHNR, CDR2 FQNEAQ, per germline (reference sequence). The V end was cut by 3 bases, the J end by 3 bases, with 11 bases between. Combining the CDR3 with reference TRBV7-9 and TRBJ1-2 gives the whole variable domain DTGVSQNPRHKITKRGQNVTFRCDPISEHNRLYWYRQTLGQGPEFLTYFQNEAQLEKSRLLSDRFSAERPKGSFSTLEIQRTEQGDSAMYLCASSLYPGDYGYTFGSGTRLTVV.

The count of this clone is one. The chain links TRBV3-1 (or the pseudogene TRBV3-2) to TRBJ2-3, with TRBD2 matching 7 bases. CDR3 size: 15 residues. V shed 1 base, J shed 2 bases, and the junction held 3 bases outside the gene matches. CDR1 is LGHDT, CDR2 YNNKEL, per germline (reference sequence). CDR3 region: CASSQAGGDTDTQYF. As DNA, the CDR3 is TGTGCCAGCAGCCAAGCGGGAGGTGACACAGATACGCAGTATTTT.

This clone came up once. The chain joins TRBV28 to TRBJ2-2, with no clear D. This CDR3 has 14 amino acids. V lost 7 bases and J lost 4, with 13 bases in between. Germline CDR1 and CDR2: MDHEN and SYDVKM. CDR3: CASTPDPSTGELFF. Written as DNA, the CDR3 is TGTGCCAGCACCCCAGACCCTAGCACCGGGGAGCTGTTTTTT.

The chain couples TRBV5-1 to TRBJ2-7; weak D call: TRBD1 (6 bases). Per the germline V gene, CDR1 is SGHRS and CDR2 is YFSETQ. Trimming cost V 3 bases and J 3 bases, with 16 bases left between them. The CDR3 totals 15 residues. The CDR3 DNA sequence: TGCGCCAGCAGCTCCAACGACAGGCCGCTCTACGAGCAGTACTTC. Protein sequence: CASSSNDRPLYEQYF. The full variable domain, in which reference TRBV5-1 and TRBJ2-7 provide the parts outside the CDR3, is KAGVTQTPRYLIKTRGQQVTLSCSPISGHRSVSWYQQTPGQGLQFLFEYFSETQRNKGNFPGRFSGRQFSNSRSEMNVSTLELGDSALYLCASSSNDRPLYEQYFGPGTRLTVT.

The V gene is TRBV19, the J gene TRBJ1-2; D remains unclear. The germline V gene encodes CDR1 LNHDA and CDR2 SQIVND (reference sequence). The CDR3 is made up of 15 amino acids. V was shortened by 0 bases and J by 4 bases, with 12 bases between the two germline ends. Written as DNA, the CDR3 is TGTGCCAGTAGTATAGATCTTAACAGCGGCTATGGCTACACCTTC. Translating gives CASSIDLNSGYGYTF.

The chain uses TRBV5-1 and TRBJ2-5, with 12 bases fitting TRBD1. This CDR3 has 17 amino acids. Germline loops: CDR1 SGHRS, CDR2 YFSETQ. Trimming took 5 bases from V and 4 from J; bases not matched to a gene: 12. The CDR3 coding sequence is TGCGCCAGCAGTACCGGGACAGGGGGCATCGATCGAGAGACCCAGTACTTC. Translation: CASSTGTGGIDRETQYF.

The chain links TRBV10-3 to TRBJ2-7, with TRBD1 as a possible D gene (6 bases). Germline CDR1 reads ENHRY; CDR2 reads SYGVKD. The CDR3 covers 13 residues. V was shortened by 10 bases and J by 0 bases, with 13 bases between the two germline ends. CDR3 sequence: CATMDSASYEQYF. CDR3 sequence (DNA): TGTGCCACCATGGACAGTGCCTCCTACGAGCAGTACTTC.

The gene calls are TRBV11-3 and TRBJ2-2; tentative D call: TRBD2 (5 bases). V was shortened by 4 bases and J by 5 bases, with 8 bases between the two germline ends. CDR1 is SGHNT, CDR2 YENEEA, per germline. This CDR3 is built from 13 residues. The CDR3 here is CASSSAVTGELFF. CDR3 coding DNA: TGTGCCAGCAGCTCAGCGGTAACCGGGGAGCTGTTTTTT.

The chain links TRBV24-1 to TRBJ2-3; possible D gene TRBD2, 5 bases. V lost 5 bases and J 4 bases, leaving 12 bases between the germline ends. Germline lookup yields CDR1 KGHDR and CDR2 SFDVKD. The CDR3 length is 14 residues. CDR3 nucleotide sequence: TGTGCCACCAGTGTTAGCGCCCGAGCAGATACGCAGTATTTT. As protein: CATSVSARADTQYF.

This clone was observed a single time. The chain employs TRBV6-4 and TRBJ2-2; TRBD2 matches 11 bases. CDR1 and CDR2 (germline): MRHNA, SNTAGT. The ends lost 5 bases at V and 7 bases at J; junction bases unmatched: 6. The CDR3 is 15 residues long. The CDR3 DNA reads TGTGCCAGCAGTCAACTAGCGGGAGCGGTCGGGGAGCTGTTTTTT. Its translation: CASSQLAGAVGELFF.

The chain has TRBV18 and TRBJ2-5; D not resolved. The germline CDR1 and CDR2 sequences are KGHSH and LQKENI. The V end was cut by 5 bases, the J end by 5 bases, with 9 bases between. CDR3 length: 12 residues. The CDR3 region is CASSGGAETQYF. The DNA of the CDR3 is TGTGCCAGCTCAGGCGGTGCGGAGACCCAGTACTTC.

This chain connects TRBV5-4 to TRBJ2-2, with TRBD1 matching over 7 bases. Germline-derived CDR1 and CDR2 are SGHNT and YYREEE (reference sequence). V was pared by 4 bases and J by 7 bases, with 10 bases of the junction left unmatched. The CDR3 loop spans 15 amino acids. The CDR3 DNA sequence: TGTGCCAGCAGCCCGGGGACAGTCGCAGGCGGGGAGCTGTTTTTT. It codes for CASSPGTVAGGELFF. The whole variable domain, remainder taken from reference TRBV5-4 and TRBJ2-2, is ETGVTQSPTHLIKTRGQQVTLRCSSQSGHNTVSWYQQALGQGPQFIFQYYREEENGRGNFPPRFSGLQFPNYSSELNVNALELDDSALYLCASSPGTVAGGELFFGEGSRLTVL.

Concerning this clone: The germline gene is not matched at one end of the junction; a read error may be the cause. The chain combines TRBV6-5 with TRBJ2-7; weak D call: TRBD1 (5 bases). This CDR3 contains 15 residues. Germline V gene data show CDR1 as MNHEY and CDR2 as SVGAGI. CDR3 coding DNA: TGTGCCTGCAGTTCAGACCTAGGGGCCTTAGACGAGCAGTACTTC. Its translation is CACSSDLGALDEQYF.

This rearrangement joins TRBV7-2 to TRBJ2-3, with 7 bases fitting TRBD2. The CDR3 totals 14 residues. After removal of 5 bases from V and 6 bases from J, the junction contained 8 bases not matched to a gene. The germline CDR1 and CDR2 sequences are SGHTA and FQGNSA. CDR3 loop: CASSVRTRRDTQYF. The CDR3 DNA follows: TGTGCCAGCAGCGTAAGGACTAGAAGGGATACGCAGTATTTT.

The V gene is TRBV5-3, the J gene TRBJ1-2; 8 bases are shared with TRBD1. TRBV5-3 qualifies as an ORF whose function is uncertain. The V and J ends lost 4 bases and 3 bases, in that order; junction bases with no gene match: 8. This CDR3 has 15 amino acids. The CDR3 coding sequence is TGTGCCAGAAGCCCCCGACAGGGGACGTACTATGGCTACACCTTC. This codes for CARSPRQGTYYGYTF.

V and J are TRBV6-4 and TRBJ1-1; D is uncertain. V was shortened by 4 bases and J by 5 bases, with 11 bases between the two germline ends. CDR1 is MRHNA and CDR2 is SNTAGT in the germline V gene. The CDR3 totals 13 residues. CDR3 residues: CASSASPGTEAFF. DNA of the CDR3: TGTGCCAGCAGTGCCTCCCCGGGGACTGAAGCTTTCTTT.

The J gene is TRBJ2-5, the V gene TRBV4-1; D may be TRBD2 (6 bases). The CDR3 consists of 14 residues. V was shortened by 4 bases and J by 4 bases, with 13 bases between the two germline ends. Germline loops: CDR1 MGHRA, CDR2 YSYEKL. The chain's CDR3 is CASSLSGVRETQYF. CDR3 DNA: TGCGCCAGCAGCCTGTCGGGAGTCAGAGAGACCCAGTACTTC.

This chain links TRBV9 with TRBJ2-1; TRBD2 is a possible D gene (6 bases). Trimming cost V 0 bases and J 8 bases, with 9 bases left between them. Germline V gene lookup returns CDR1 SGDLS and CDR2 YYNGEE. CDR3 size: 13 residues. The CDR3: CASSVDSGDEQFF. The DNA for the CDR3 is TGTGCCAGCAGCGTAGATAGCGGCGATGAGCAGTTCTTC.

The genes are TRBV28 and TRBJ1-2, with TRBD1 matching 8 bases. This CDR3 region has 14 residues. V lost 6 bases and J lost 4; bases outside the gene matches: 7. Germline assignment: CDR1 MDHEN and CDR2 SYDVKM. CDR3 residues: CASSGQGNLYGYTF. CDR3 DNA sequence: TGTGCCAGCAGCGGACAGGGTAATCTCTATGGCTACACCTTC.